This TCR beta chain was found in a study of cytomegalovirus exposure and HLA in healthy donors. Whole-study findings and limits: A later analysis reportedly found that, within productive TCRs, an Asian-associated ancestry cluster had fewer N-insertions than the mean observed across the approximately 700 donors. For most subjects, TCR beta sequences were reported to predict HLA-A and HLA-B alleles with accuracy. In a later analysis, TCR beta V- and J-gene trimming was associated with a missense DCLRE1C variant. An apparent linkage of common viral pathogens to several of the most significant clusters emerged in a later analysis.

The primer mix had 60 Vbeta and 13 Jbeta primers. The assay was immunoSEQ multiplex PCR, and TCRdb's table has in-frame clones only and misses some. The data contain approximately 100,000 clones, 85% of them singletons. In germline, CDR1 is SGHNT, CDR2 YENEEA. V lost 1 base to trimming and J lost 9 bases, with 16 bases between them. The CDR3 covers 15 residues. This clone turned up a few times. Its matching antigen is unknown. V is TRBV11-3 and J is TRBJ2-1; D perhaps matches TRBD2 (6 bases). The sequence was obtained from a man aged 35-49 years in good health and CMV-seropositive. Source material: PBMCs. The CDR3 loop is CASSLAMPLSGEQFF. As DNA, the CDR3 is TGTGCCAGCAGCTTAGCCATGCCGCTTAGCGGTGAGCAGTTCTTC. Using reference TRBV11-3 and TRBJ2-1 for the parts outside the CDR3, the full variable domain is EAGVVQSPRYKIIEKKQPVAFWCNPISGHNTLYWYLQNLGQGPELLIRYENEEAVDDSQLPKDRFSAERLKGVDSTLKIQPAELGDSAVYLCASSLAMPLSGEQFFGPGTRLTVL.